What follows are 15 T cell receptor beta chains derived from one specimen sequenced in a study of response to subunit inactivated influenza vaccine. TCRdb re-analysed the RT-PCR reads in MiXCR, keeping a single row per CDR3 protein. The sample lists 400,000 to 550,000 distinct CDR3 sequences, around 25% occurring once. The source material was CD4+ T cells sorted from PBMCs, sampled around 5 days after vaccination. All receptors come from a man in his fifties or sixties who received an inactivated influenza vaccine.

The rearrangement uses TRBV14 and TRBJ1-1, with 7 bases matching TRBD1. There are 15 residues in the CDR3. Germline CDR1 is SGHDN and CDR2 is FVKESK. Trimming removed 2 bases from V and 0 bases from J; junction bases left unmatched: 3. CDR3 sequence (DNA): TGTGCCAGCAGCCAATACAGGGGAATGAACACTGAAGCTTTCTTT. Amino acid sequence: CASSQYRGMNTEAFF.

Many counts were recorded for this clonotype. The chain employs TRBV5-1 and TRBJ2-7; 9 bases fit TRBD2. Trimming took 2 bases from V and 1 from J; bases not matched to a gene: 4. The CDR3 is made up of 15 amino acids. The germline V gene has CDR1 SGHRS and CDR2 YFSETQ. The CDR3 region is CASSLTSGPSYEQYF. The CDR3 DNA reads as TGCGCCAGCAGCTTAACTAGCGGGCCATCCTACGAGCAGTACTTC.

The V gene is TRBV5-1, the J gene TRBJ2-5; 8 bases are shared with TRBD2. This CDR3 is built from 16 residues. Trimming took 0 bases from V and 0 from J; bases not matched to a gene: 4. Germline CDR1 is SGHRS and CDR2 is YFSETQ. The CDR3: CASSLGSGRNQETQYF. Here the CDR3 DNA reads TGCGCCAGCAGCTTGGGAAGCGGGAGAAACCAAGAGACCCAGTACTTC.

This clonotype came up a few times. This sequence may be a read error, since a much larger clone differs from it by one base. This rearrangement joins TRBV12-3 or TRBV12-4 to TRBJ2-2; D is perhaps TRBD1 or TRBD2 (5 bases each). The CDR3 has 14 amino acids. As DNA, the CDR3 is TGTGCCAGCAGTCCTCGTAGGGTAGGGTGGGACCTGTTTTTT. It encodes CASSPRRVGWDLFF.

The chain carries TRBV20-1 and TRBJ2-1; 8 bases agree with TRBD2. Germline V CDR1 and CDR2: DFQATT, SNEGSKA (reference sequence). The CDR3 extends over 11 amino acids. Written as DNA, the CDR3 is TGCAGCGGTAGGCGGGAGGAAAGGCAGTTCTTC. It is translated as CSGRREERQFF.

This clonotype was seen a few times. The V gene is TRBV29-1, the J gene TRBJ2-7, with 10 bases aligning to TRBD1. Germline lookup yields CDR1 SQVTM and CDR2 ANQGSEA. Unmatched junction bases numbered 2, after V lost 4 bases and J lost 2 bases. This CDR3 spans 13 amino acids. CDR3 sequence reads: CSVAGQGTYEQYF. The CDR3 bases are TGCAGCGTTGCGGGACAGGGGACCTACGAGCAGTACTTC.

This chain uses TRBV20-1 with TRBJ1-5; possible D gene TRBD1, 5 bases. The germline V gene has CDR1 DFQATT and CDR2 SNEGSKA (reference sequence). Trimming took off 1 base at V and 5 bases at J, with 12 bases between the two ends. CDR3 length equals 14 residues. The CDR3 DNA is TGCAGTGCTAGAGCCGGGGGTAGGGATCAGCCCCAGCATTTT. This codes for CSARAGGRDQPQHF.

This chain links TRBV20-1 with TRBJ2-3, with D perhaps matching TRBD1 or TRBD2 (5 bases each). CDR1 and CDR2 (germline): DFQATT, SNEGSKA (reference sequence). The CDR3 is made up of 16 amino acids. V lost 4 bases and J 1 base, leaving 18 bases between the germline ends. DNA for the CDR3: TGCAGTGCTACAGTTATTCCTGGGGGAGGCACAGATACGCAGTATTTT. As protein: CSATVIPGGGTDTQYF.

This clonotype was counted a few times. The J gene is TRBJ1-5, the V gene TRBV4-2; D gene uncertain. CDR3 length equals 15 residues. Trimming removed 0 bases at V and 4 bases at J, with 10 bases between. Germline CDR1 is LGHNA and CDR2 is YNFKEQ. Here the CDR3 DNA reads TGTGCCAGCAGCCAAGATAGAACGAAAAATCAGCCCCAGCATTTT. Its protein is CASSQDRTKNQPQHF.

This chain links TRBV11-2 with TRBJ2-2; TRBD1 aligns across 9 bases. Germline trimming cut 4 bases from V and 4 bases from J; bases unmatched to any gene: 1. Germline-derived CDR1 and CDR2 are SGHAT and FQNNGV. This CDR3 spans 14 amino acids. CDR3 loop: CASSWTGVTGELFF. The CDR3 DNA reads TGTGCCAGCAGCTGGACAGGGGTCACCGGGGAGCTGTTTTTT.

This clonotype has just a few counts. V and J are TRBV5-1 and TRBJ2-7, with TRBD2 as a possible D gene (6 bases). V shed 4 bases and J shed 2 bases, with 13 bases lying between them. CDR3 size: 14 residues. Germline V gives CDR1 SGHRS, CDR2 YFSETQ. CDR3 bases: TGCGCCAGCAGCGTTACGACTAGTACCTACGAGCAGTACTTC. Translation gives CASSVTTSTYEQYF.

V and J are TRBV9 and TRBJ2-3; weak D call: TRBD1 (5 bases). The germline CDR1 and CDR2 sequences are SGDLS and YYNGEE. The CDR3 extends over 15 amino acids. The V end lost 0 bases, the J end lost 4 bases, and 12 bases lay between the germline ends. CDR3 bases: TGTGCCAGCAGCGTAGAACCCCAGGGTCCAGATACGCAGTATTTT. Translating it yields CASSVEPQGPDTQYF.

The chain links TRBV20-1 to TRBJ2-2, with D perhaps given as TRBD1 or TRBD2 (5 bases each). Germline CDR1 is DFQATT and CDR2 is SNEGSKA (reference sequence). This CDR3 has 15 residues. The V end was cut by 4 bases, the J end by 2 bases, with 14 bases between. CDR3 sequence (DNA): TGCAGTGCTATCAACCCGGGGCAAAACACCGGGGAGCTGTTTTTT. The encoded protein is CSAINPGQNTGELFF.

This clonotype was found a few times. V is TRBV12-3 or TRBV12-4 and J is TRBJ2-1; TRBD2 agrees at 7 bases. Trimming cost V 10 bases and J 3 bases; bases outside gene matches: 9. There are 14 residues in the CDR3. CDR3 in DNA: TGTGCCACAGCGGGGTTGGCTCTCTACAATGAGCAGTTCTTC. Amino acid sequence: CATAGLALYNEQFF.

The sample holds a few counts of this clonotype. V and J are TRBV5-1 and TRBJ2-7; weak D call: TRBD1 (5 bases). This CDR3 contains 13 residues. The V gene's germline CDR1 is SGHRS and CDR2 YFSETQ. V was trimmed by 3 bases and J by 5 bases, leaving 12 bases between them. The CDR3 bases are TGCGCCAGCAGCTCGGCCAGGGTTGACGAGCAGTACTTC. Its translation is CASSSARVDEQYF. The whole variable domain, remainder taken from reference TRBV5-1 and TRBJ2-7, is KAGVTQTPRYLIKTRGQQVTLSCSPISGHRSVSWYQQTPGQGLQFLFEYFSETQRNKGNFPGRFSGRQFSNSRSEMNVSTLELGDSALYLCASSSARVDEQYFGPGTRLTVT.